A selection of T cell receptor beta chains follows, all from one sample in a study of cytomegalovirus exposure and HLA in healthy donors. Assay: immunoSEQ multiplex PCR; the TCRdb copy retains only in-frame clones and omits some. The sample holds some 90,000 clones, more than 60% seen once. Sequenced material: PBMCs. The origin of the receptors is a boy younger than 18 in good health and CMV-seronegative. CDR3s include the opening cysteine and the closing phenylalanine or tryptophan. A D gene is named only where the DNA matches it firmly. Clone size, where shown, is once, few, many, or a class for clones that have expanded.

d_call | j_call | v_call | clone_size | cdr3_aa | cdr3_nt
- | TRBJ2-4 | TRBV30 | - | CAWREINNIQYF | TGTGCCTGGCGGGAGATAAACAACATTCAGTACTTC
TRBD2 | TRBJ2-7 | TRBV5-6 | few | CASSLGASGKIDEQYF | TGTGCCAGCAGCTTGGGGGCTAGCGGGAAAATCGACGAGCAGTACTTC
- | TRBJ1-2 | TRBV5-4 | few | CASSLWGVVAGYTF | TGTGCCAGCAGCTTGTGGGGGGTAGTTGCTGGCTACACCTTC
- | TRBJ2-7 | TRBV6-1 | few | CASSDHREQGSYEQYF | TGTGCCAGCAGTGATCACCGGGAACAGGGCTCCTACGAGCAGTACTTC
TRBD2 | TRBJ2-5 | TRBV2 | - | CASSVMIAGGGETQYF | TGTGCCAGCAGTGTGATGATAGCGGGGGGCGGGGAGACCCAGTACTTC
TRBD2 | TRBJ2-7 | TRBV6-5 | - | CASSSTTSGRNEQYF | TGTGCCAGCAGCTCCACTACTAGCGGGAGAAACGAGCAGTACTTC
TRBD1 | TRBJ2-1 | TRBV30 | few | CALETGGPYNEQFF | TGTGCCCTGGAAACAGGGGGACCCTACAATGAGCAGTTCTTC
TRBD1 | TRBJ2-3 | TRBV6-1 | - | CASKRQGEYTDTQYF | TGTGCCAGCAAACGACAGGGAGAATACACAGATACGCAGTATTTT
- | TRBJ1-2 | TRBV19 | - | CASTSVRGGDHGYTF | -
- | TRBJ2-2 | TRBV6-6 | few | CASWPTLASNTGELFF | TGTGCCAGCTGGCCGACTCTAGCATCGAACACCGGGGAGCTGTTTTTT
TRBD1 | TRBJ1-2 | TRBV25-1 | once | CASSGQGASSGYTF | TGTGCCAGCAGCGGACAGGGGGCGTCGAGTGGCTACACCTTC
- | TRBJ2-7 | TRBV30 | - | CASKARTVHEQYF | TGTGCCTCAAAAGCCCGGACAGTCCACGAGCAGTACTTC
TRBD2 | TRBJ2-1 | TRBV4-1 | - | CASSQEGLAVYNEQFF | TGCGCCAGCAGCCAAGAAGGACTAGCGGTGTACAATGAGCAGTTCTTC
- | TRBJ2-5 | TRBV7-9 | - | CASSLTGLGQETQYF | TGTGCCAGCAGCTTAACGGGACTGGGTCAAGAGACCCAGTACTTC
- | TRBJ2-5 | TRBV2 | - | CANRDERPGAQYF | TGTGCCAACCGGGACGAGAGACCAGGGGCCCAGTACTTC
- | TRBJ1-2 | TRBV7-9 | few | CASSLSAGDYGYTF | TGTGCCAGCAGCTTATCGGCAGGGGACTATGGCTACACCTTC
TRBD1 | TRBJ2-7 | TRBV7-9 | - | CASSVRGLDEQYF | TGTGCCAGCAGCGTCAGGGGGCTCGACGAGCAGTACTTC
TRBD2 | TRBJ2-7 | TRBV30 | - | CAWTRGGKQYF | TGTGCCTGGACCCGGGGGGGGAAGCAGTACTTC
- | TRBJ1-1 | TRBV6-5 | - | CASSWTANTEAFF | TGTGCCAGCAGTTGGACAGCGAACACTGAAGCTTTCTTT
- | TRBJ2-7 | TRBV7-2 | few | CASSLAGPAYEQYF | TGTGCCAGCAGCTTAGCGGGGCCCGCCTACGAGCAGTACTTC
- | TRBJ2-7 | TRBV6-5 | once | CASSYSPYHSSYEQYF | TGTGCCAGCAGTTACTCGCCCTACCACTCCTCCTACGAGCAGTACTTC
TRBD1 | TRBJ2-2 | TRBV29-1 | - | CSIRDSYTGELFF | TGCAGCATCCGGGACAGCTACACCGGGGAGCTGTTTTTT
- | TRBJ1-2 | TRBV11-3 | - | CASSLAVSSYTF | TGTGCCAGCAGCTTAGCTGTGAGCAGCTACACCTTC
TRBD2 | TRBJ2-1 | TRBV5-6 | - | CASSSVAGVIYNEQFF | TGTGCCAGCAGCTCCGTAGCGGGAGTTATCTACAATGAGCAGTTCTTC
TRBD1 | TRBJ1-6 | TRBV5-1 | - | CASSRGRDRAGSPLHF | TGCGCCAGCAGCCGGGGCCGGGACAGGGCGGGCTCACCCCTCCACTTT
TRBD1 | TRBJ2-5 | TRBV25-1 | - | CASSATGGRETQYF | TGTGCCAGCAGTGCCACAGGGGGCAGAGAGACCCAGTACTTC
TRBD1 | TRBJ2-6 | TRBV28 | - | CASSLTGGTGANVLTF | TGTGCCAGCAGTCTGACAGGGGGTACAGGGGCCAACGTCCTGACTTTC
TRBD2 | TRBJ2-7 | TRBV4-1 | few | CASSQVLAHSYEQYF | TGCGCCAGCAGCCAGGTACTAGCGCACTCCTACGAGCAGTACTTC
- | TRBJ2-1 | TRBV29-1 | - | CSVTGHSYNEQFF | TGCAGCGTCACGGGACATAGCTACAATGAGCAGTTCTTC
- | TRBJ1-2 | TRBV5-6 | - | CASSRAEGLYGYTF | TGTGCCAGCAGCCGGGCGGAGGGACTCTATGGCTACACCTTC
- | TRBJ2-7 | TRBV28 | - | CASKLGGIYEQYF | TGTGCCAGCAAACTAGGGGGAATCTACGAGCAGTACTTC
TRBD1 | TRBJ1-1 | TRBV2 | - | CASSEADRGLDTEAFF | TGTGCCAGCAGTGAAGCTGACAGGGGGCTTGACACTGAAGCTTTCTTT
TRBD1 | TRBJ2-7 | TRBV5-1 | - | CASSLAPGQGANEQYF | TGCGCCAGCAGCTTGGCACCGGGACAGGGGGCAAACGAGCAGTACTTC
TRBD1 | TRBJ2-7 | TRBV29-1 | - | CSVRWDRGIYEQYF | TGCAGCGTCCGATGGGACAGGGGGATCTACGAGCAGTACTTC
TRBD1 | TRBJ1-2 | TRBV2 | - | CAITAPGQGRYTF | TGTGCCATTACCGCTCCGGGACAGGGCAGATACACCTTC
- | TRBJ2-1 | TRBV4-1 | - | CASSQAPPLAFSYNEQFF | TGCGCCAGCAGCCAAGCCCCCCCTCTAGCGTTTAGCTACAATGAGCAGTTCTTC
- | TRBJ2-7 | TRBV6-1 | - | CASSFGQTYEQYF | TGTGCCAGCAGCTTTGGACAGACCTACGAGCAGTACTTC
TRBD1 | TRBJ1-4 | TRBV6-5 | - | CASSSGQGHNEKLFF | TGTGCCAGCAGTTCTGGACAGGGCCACAATGAAAAACTGTTTTTT
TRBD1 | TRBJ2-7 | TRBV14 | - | CASSQAPGTVYEQYF | TGTGCCAGCAGCCAAGCGCCCGGGACAGTCTACGAGCAGTACTTC
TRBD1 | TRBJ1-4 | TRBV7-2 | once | CASSLKGPRTGSNEKLFF | TGTGCCAGCAGCTTAAAAGGACCCCGGACAGGGTCTAATGAAAAACTGTTTTTT
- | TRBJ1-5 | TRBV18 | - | CASSGQDNQPQHF | TGTGCCAGCTCGGGACAAGACAATCAGCCCCAGCATTTT
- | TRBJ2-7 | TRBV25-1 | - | CASSRSQDYEQYF | TGTGCCAGCAGTCGCTCCCAGGACTACGAGCAGTACTTC
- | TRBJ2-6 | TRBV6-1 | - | CASSEAGAGANVLTF | TGTGCCAGCAGTGAAGCAGGGGCTGGGGCCAACGTCCTGACTTTC
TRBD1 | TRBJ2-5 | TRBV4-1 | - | CASSQERTGGETQYF | TGCGCCAGCAGCCAAGAGCGGACAGGGGGCGAGACCCAGTACTTC
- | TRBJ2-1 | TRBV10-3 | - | CAIMPVDRPYNEQFF | TGTGCCATCATGCCCGTCGACAGACCTTACAATGAGCAGTTCTTC
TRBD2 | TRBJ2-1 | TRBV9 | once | CASSPPGGVSGSSYNEQFF | TGTGCCAGCAGCCCGCCCGGGGGTGTCAGCGGGAGCTCCTACAATGAGCAGTTCTTC
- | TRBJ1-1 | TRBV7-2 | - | CASRTPPENTEAFF | TGTGCCAGCAGAACTCCCCCCGAGAACACTGAAGCTTTCTTT
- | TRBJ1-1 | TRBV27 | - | CASSPGQYANTEAFF | TGTGCCAGCAGCCCCGGACAGTACGCGAACACTGAAGCTTTCTTT
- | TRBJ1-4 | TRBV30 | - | CAWSVGSQGEKLFF | TGTGCCTGGAGTGTAGGTTCCCAGGGGGAAAAACTGTTTTTT
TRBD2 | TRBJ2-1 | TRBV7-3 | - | CASSPSGVYSEQFF | TGTGCCAGCAGCCCTAGCGGGGTTTACAGTGAGCAGTTCTTC
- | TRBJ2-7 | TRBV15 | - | CATSRDPGFREQYF | TGTGCCACCAGCAGAGATCCAGGATTCCGCGAGCAGTACTTC
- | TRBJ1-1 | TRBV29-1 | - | CSVSLKKLAFF | TGCAGCGTTAGCCTCAAGAAGCTGGCTTTCTTT
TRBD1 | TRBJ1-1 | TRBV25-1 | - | CASSESTSGQGRNTEAFF | TGTGCCAGCAGTGAATCTACTTCGGGACAGGGGAGGAACACTGAAGCTTTCTTT
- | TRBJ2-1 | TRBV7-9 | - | CASSLRGEATRNEQFF | TGTGCCAGCAGCTTAAGAGGGGAGGCCACGAGAAATGAGCAGTTCTTC
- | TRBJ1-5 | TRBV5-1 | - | CASSPQGVEQPQHF | TGCGCCAGCAGCCCACAGGGAGTCGAACAGCCCCAGCATTTT